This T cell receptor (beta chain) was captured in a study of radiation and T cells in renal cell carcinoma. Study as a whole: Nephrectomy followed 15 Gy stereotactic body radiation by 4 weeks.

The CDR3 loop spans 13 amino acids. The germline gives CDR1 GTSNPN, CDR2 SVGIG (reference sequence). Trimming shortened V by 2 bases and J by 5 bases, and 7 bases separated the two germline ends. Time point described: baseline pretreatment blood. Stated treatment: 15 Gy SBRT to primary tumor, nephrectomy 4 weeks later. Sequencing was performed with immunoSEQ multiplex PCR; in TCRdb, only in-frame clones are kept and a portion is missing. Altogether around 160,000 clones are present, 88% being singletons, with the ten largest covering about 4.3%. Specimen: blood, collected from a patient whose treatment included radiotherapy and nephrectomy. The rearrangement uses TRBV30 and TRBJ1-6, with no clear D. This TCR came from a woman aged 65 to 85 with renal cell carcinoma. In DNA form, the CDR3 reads TGTGCCTGGAGTTTGGTTGATAATTCACCCCTCCACTTT. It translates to CAWSLVDNSPLHF.